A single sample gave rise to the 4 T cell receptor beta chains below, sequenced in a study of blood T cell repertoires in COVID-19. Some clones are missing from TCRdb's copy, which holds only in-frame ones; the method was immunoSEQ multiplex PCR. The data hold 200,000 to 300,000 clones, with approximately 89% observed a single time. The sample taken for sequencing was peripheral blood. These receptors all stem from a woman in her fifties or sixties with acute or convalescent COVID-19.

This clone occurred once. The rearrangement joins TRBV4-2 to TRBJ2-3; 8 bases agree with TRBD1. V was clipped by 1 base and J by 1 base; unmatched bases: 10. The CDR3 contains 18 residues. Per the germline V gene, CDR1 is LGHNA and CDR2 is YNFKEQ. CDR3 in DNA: TGTGCCAGCAGCCAAGTCCAGGGGGCTGGGGCGGGCACAGATACGCAGTATTTT. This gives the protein CASSQVQGAGAGTDTQYF.

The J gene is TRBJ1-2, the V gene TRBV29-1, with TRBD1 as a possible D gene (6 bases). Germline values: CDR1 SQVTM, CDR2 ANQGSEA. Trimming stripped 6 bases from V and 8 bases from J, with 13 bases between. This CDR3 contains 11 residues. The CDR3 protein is CSVRGAPGYTF. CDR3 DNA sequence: TGCAGCGTCCGGGGGGCTCCAGGCTACACCTTC.

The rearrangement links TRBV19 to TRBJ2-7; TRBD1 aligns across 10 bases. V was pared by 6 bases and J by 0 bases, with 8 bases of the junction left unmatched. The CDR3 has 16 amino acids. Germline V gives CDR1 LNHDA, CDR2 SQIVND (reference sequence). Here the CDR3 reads CASSSRDRGYSYEQYF. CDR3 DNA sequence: TGTGCCAGTAGCAGCCGGGACAGGGGATACTCCTACGAGCAGTACTTC.

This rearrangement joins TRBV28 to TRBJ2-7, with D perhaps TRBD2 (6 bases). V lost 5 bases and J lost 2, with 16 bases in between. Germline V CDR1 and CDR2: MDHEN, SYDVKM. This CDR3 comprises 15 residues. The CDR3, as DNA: TGTGCCAGCAGTCCGCCGGGACTGGGGACCTACGAGCAGTACTTC. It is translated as CASSPPGLGTYEQYF.